This entry lists 16 T cell receptor beta chains sequenced from one sample in a study of T cells in women clearing cervical HPV infection. Method: immunoSEQ multiplex PCR; TCRdb's copy keeps in-frame clones and lacks some. The sample has 22,000 or so clones. What was sequenced was blood buffy coat. These receptors were collected from a woman aged 18-69 years with a cervical HPV16 infection that either progressed to CIN3+ or cleared (not recorded which).

On this clone itself: Coverage ceases 3 residues before the CDR3 finishes, and the germline J gene fills in the end. The rearrangement links TRBV9 to TRBJ2-2; D might be TRBD2 (6 bases). CDR1 SGDLS and CDR2 YYNGEE come from the germline V gene. CDR3 size: 14 residues. V was cut by 0 bases and J by 6 bases, with 9 bases left in between. This CDR3 reads CASSVGRGAGELFF. CDR3 bases read: TGTGCCAGCAGCGTAGGGAGGGGAGCCGGGGAG. Together with reference TRBV9 and TRBJ2-2, the CDR3 gives the full variable domain: DSGVTQTPKHLITATGQRVTLRCSPRSGDLSVYWYQQSLDQGLQFLIQYYNGEERAKGNILERFSAQQFPDLHSELNLSSLELGDSALYFCASSVGRGAGELFFGEGSRLTVL.

Concerning this clone: A junction boundary mismatches the germline segment, possibly from a read error. The sequenced fragment ends 3 residues before the CDR3 boundary, so the rest is inferred from the germline J gene. V gene TRBV4-2 combines with J gene TRBJ1-1; D gene uncertain. Per germline, CDR1 LGHNA and CDR2 YNFKEQ. The CDR3 covers 14 residues. CDR3 loop: CASSQDPENTEAFF. CDR3 bases read: TGCGCCAGCAGCCAAGATCCAGAGAACACTGAA.

As regards this clone: The junction shows a germline mismatch at one end, possibly a read error. The read falls 3 residues short of the CDR3 end, and the missing part is taken from the germline J gene. The chain is built from TRBV4-2 and TRBJ1-2; D is possibly TRBD1 (5 bases). This CDR3 contains 15 residues. Germline V gives CDR1 LGHNA, CDR2 YNFKEQ. The sequenced part of the CDR3 DNA is TGCGCCAGCAGCCAAGTGGTTGGAGGGGCGAGGGGC. It encodes CASSQVVGGARG. The complete CDR3 sequence is CASSQVVGGARGYTF.

Comments on this clone: The read falls 3 residues short of the CDR3 end, and the missing part is taken from the germline J gene. The chain has TRBV30 and TRBJ1-4, with 11 bases aligning to TRBD1. This CDR3 region has 17 residues. The junction had 21 bases not matched to a gene; V was cut back by 8 bases and J by 10 bases. The germline V gene encodes CDR1 GTSNPN and CDR2 SVGIG (reference sequence). The CDR3 region is CAGTEGQGATRTGKLFF. CDR3 bases read: TGTGCCGGCACCGAAGGACAGGGGGCGACGCGAACGGGAAAA.

On this clone: The read finishes 3 residues shy of the CDR3 end, and the germline J gene is used to complete it. The genes are TRBV2 and TRBJ1-5; D remains ambiguous. Trimming removed 4 bases from V and 7 bases from J, with 14 bases in between. Germline-derived CDR1 and CDR2 are SNHLY and FYNNEI. CDR3 length: 14 residues. Here the CDR3 reads CASSGGLTRQPQHF. The sequenced part of the CDR3 DNA is TGTGCCAGCAGTGGAGGACTTACACGACAGCCC.

The CDR3 region is CASSQGQGSGPFEQFF. The DNA read from the CDR3 is TGTGCCAGCAGCCAGGGACAGGGATCGGGTCCATTTGAG. The V gene is TRBV14, the J gene TRBJ2-1; 9 bases agree with TRBD1. Read coverage stops 3 residues before the CDR3 terminus; the germline J gene supplies the remainder. The CDR3 totals 16 residues. Germline CDR1 and CDR2: SGHDN and FVKESK. V dropped 3 bases and J dropped 9; count of bases not matched to a gene: 12.

About this clone: Sequencing ends 3 residues short of the CDR3 end; the germline J gene provides the rest. This sequence joins TRBV7-8 and TRBJ2-7; the match to TRBD2 covers 13 bases. CDR3 length: 15 residues. Germline CDR1 SGHVS, CDR2 FQNEAQ. V lost 0 bases and J lost 6; bases outside the gene matches: 2. The CDR3 DNA, read in part, is TGTGCCAGCAGCTTAGCGGGACTAGCGGGGAGCGAG. Translation: CASSLAGLAGSE. The full CDR3 protein reads CASSLAGLAGSEQYF.

In regard to this clone: Read data end 3 residues before the CDR3 end; the end is taken from the germline J gene. The V and J genes are TRBV30 and TRBJ1-4, with 7 bases matching TRBD1. Per germline, CDR1 GTSNPN and CDR2 SVGIG (reference sequence). CDR3 size: 14 residues. The ends lost 4 bases at V and 5 bases at J; junction bases unmatched: 7. The CDR3 DNA, read in part, is TGTGCCTGGAACGGACAGGACGGGAATGAAAAA. Translation gives CAWNGQDGNEK. The CDR3 reads in full as CAWNGQDGNEKLFF.

As for this clone: The CDR3 end is not reached by the read, which stops 3 residues before it; the germline J gene fills it in. The chain links TRBV20-1 to TRBJ2-6, with a possible D match to TRBD1 (6 bases). V lost 0 bases to trimming and J lost 4 bases, with 10 bases between them. Germline V lookup: CDR1 DFQATT, CDR2 SNEGSKA (reference sequence). CDR3 length: 15 amino acids. The sequenced CDR3 bases are TGCAGTGCTAGAGAGGGGGCTTCAGGGGCCAACGTC. Protein: CSAREGASGANV. The CDR3, in full, reads CSAREGASGANVLTF.

Points on this clone: The read ends 3 residues early relative to the CDR3; the germline J gene fills the gap. The J gene is TRBJ1-2, the V gene TRBV6-1; possibly TRBD1 for D (5 bases). Germline V gene data show CDR1 as MNHNS and CDR2 as SASEGT. This CDR3 contains 14 residues. Trimming removed 4 bases at V and 6 bases at J, with 15 bases between. Incomplete CDR3 DNA: TGTGCCAGCAGTGTAGGGCGGGGGAGAGATGGC. It is translated as CASSVGRGRDG. The entire CDR3 reads CASSVGRGRDGYTF.

For this clone: The read terminates 3 residues before the CDR3 end, so the remaining end is supplied by the germline J gene. The chain carries TRBV5-1 and TRBJ1-2, with D unclear. Germline V gene sequence: CDR1 SGHRS, CDR2 YFSETQ. V lost 4 bases to trimming and J lost 4 bases, with 8 bases between them. There are 12 residues in the CDR3. The covered CDR3 bases are TGCGCCAGCAGCACGAACAGCTATGGC. Translation: CASSTNSYG. The whole CDR3 sequence reads CASSTNSYGYTF.

To note about this clone: The CDR3 end falls 3 residues outside the read, so it is completed with the germline J gene. This rearrangement joins TRBV18 to TRBJ2-7; a weak D match, TRBD1 (6 bases). Trimming pared 4 bases from V and 6 bases from J, leaving 19 bases between. In germline, CDR1 is KGHSH, CDR2 LQKENI. The length of the CDR3 is 15 residues. CDR3 residues: CASSLGRQGIGEQYF. The covered CDR3 bases are TGTGCCAGCTCACTTGGTCGGCAGGGGATAGGCGAG.

Comments on this clone: The read ends 3 residues shy of where the CDR3 ends; the end is completed using the germline J gene. The chain is built from TRBV20-1 and TRBJ2-7; no clear D gene. Trimming took off 3 bases at V and 3 bases at J, with 6 bases between the two ends. The CDR3 is made up of 11 amino acids. In germline, CDR1 is DFQATT, CDR2 SNEGSKA (reference sequence). Partial CDR3 DNA: TGCAGTGCTAGGTCCGGCTACGAG. Translation: CSARSGYE. The full CDR3 reads CSARSGYEQYF.

For this clone: The sequence runs out 3 residues before the end of the CDR3; the remainder is reconstructed from the germline J gene. V usage is TRBV11-3 and J usage is TRBJ2-5; D might be TRBD2 (6 bases). The CDR3 totals 13 residues. CDR1 is SGHNT, CDR2 YENEEA, per germline. V was cut by 4 bases and J by 7 bases, with 13 bases left in between. CDR3 DNA (partial): TGTGCCAGCAGCTCAGCATGGCGGGGGACC. Residues: CASSSAWRGT. The full CDR3 reads CASSSAWRGTQYF.

The part of the CDR3 DNA that was read is TGCAGTGCTAGAGACTTGAGGCACTATGACGAG. Translating it yields CSARDLRHYDE. Given in full, the CDR3 is CSARDLRHYDEQYF. The chain combines TRBV20-1 with TRBJ2-7; D uncertain. From the germline J gene comes the end of the CDR3, since the read stops 3 residues before it. The CDR3 is made up of 14 amino acids. V lost 0 bases and J 5 bases, leaving 14 bases between the germline ends. Germline V CDR1 and CDR2: DFQATT, SNEGSKA (reference sequence).

For this clone: The read falls 3 residues short of the CDR3 end, and the missing part is taken from the germline J gene. The V call is TRBV5-1, the J call TRBJ2-4; 9 bases line up with TRBD2. CDR1 and CDR2 (germline): SGHRS, YFSETQ. The CDR3 runs 16 residues. CDR3 in amino acids: CASRPSGESSYNDQYF. The DNA read from the CDR3 is TGCGCCAGCAGGCCTAGCGGGGAAAGCTCCTACAATGAT.